This T cell receptor beta chain is from a study of blood T cell repertoires in COVID-19. Across the study: Samples taken during acute and convalescent COVID-19 were collected in the United States, Italy and Spain.

Per the germline V gene, CDR1 is DFQATT and CDR2 is SNEGSKA (reference sequence). Trimming stripped 3 bases from V and 1 base from J, with 9 bases between. The CDR3 sequence is 13 residues long. The data were produced by immunoSEQ multiplex PCR, yet TCRdb's version contains in-frame clones alone and is incomplete. The data show more than 150,000 clones, around 80% seen once. The sample was PBMCs or T cells enriched from blood (not recorded which). The chain couples TRBV20-1 to TRBJ2-5; D gene ambiguous. The TCR comes from a man aged 50-59 years who had recovered from COVID-19. The CDR3 DNA sequence: TGCAGTGCTAGTAACCCAGGCCAAGAGACCCAGTACTTC. It encodes CSASNPGQETQYF.